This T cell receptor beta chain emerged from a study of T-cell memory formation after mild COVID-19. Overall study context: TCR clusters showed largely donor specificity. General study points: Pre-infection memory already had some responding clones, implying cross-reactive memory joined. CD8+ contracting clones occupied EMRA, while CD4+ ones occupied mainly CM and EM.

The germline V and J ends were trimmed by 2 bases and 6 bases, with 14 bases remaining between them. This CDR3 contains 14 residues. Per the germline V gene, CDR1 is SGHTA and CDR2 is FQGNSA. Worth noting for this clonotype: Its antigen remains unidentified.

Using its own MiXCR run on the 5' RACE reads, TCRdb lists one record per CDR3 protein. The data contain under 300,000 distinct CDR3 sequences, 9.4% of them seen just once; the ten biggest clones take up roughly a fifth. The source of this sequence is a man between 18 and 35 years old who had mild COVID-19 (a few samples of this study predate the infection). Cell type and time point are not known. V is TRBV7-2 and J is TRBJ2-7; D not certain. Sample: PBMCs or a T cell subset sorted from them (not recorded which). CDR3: CASSLSVASREQYV. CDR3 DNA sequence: TGTGCCAGCAGCTTAAGTGTCGCTTCTCGCGAGCAGTACGTC.